This entry is about one T cell receptor beta chain. Its antigen is not identified. This sample stems from a study of T-cell reconstitution after alpha-beta-depleted transplantation in children. Whole-study results and caveats: Surviving recipient T cells and intrathymic progenitors accounted for some patients' high TCRbeta diversity at day 60.

The CDR3 loop spans 16 amino acids. Germline CDR1 reads DFQATT; CDR2 reads SNEGSKA (reference sequence). With V trimmed by 0 bases and J by 1 base, 4 bases remained unmatched. Library preparation (for TCRbeta) was performed with unique molecular identifiers. MiXCR, applied by TCRdb to the PCR reads, yields one record per CDR3 protein. The sample lists 600,000 to 700,000 distinct CDR3 sequences; around 14% were seen once. The chain links TRBV20-1 to TRBJ2-3, with 10 bases lining up with TRBD2. This clonotype was sampled from a girl aged 2 to 9 with congenital amegakaryocytic thrombocytopenia, due to receive a stem cell transplant. The specimen was PBMCs, collected before TCRalphabeta/CD19-depleted stem cell transplant. The CDR3 region is CSARDIGTSGTDTQYF. CDR3 coding DNA: TGCAGTGCTAGAGATATCGGGACTAGCGGCACAGATACGCAGTATTTT.